Below, 25 T cell receptor beta chains from the same sample are listed, as sequenced in a study of T cell responses to AZD1222 COVID-19 vaccine. Assay used: immunoSEQ multiplex PCR; TCRdb lists only in-frame clones, some missing. The sample lists around 110,000 clones; 85% to 90% were seen once. The material was peripheral blood, obtained on day 0 of AZD1222 vaccination. The source is an adult in good health.

For this clone: This same CDR3 is encoded by further DNA sequences in the sample. CDR3 in amino acids: CASSQGQGGEKLFF. CDR3 sequence (DNA): TGCGCCAGCAGCCAAGGACAGGGCGGCGAAAAACTGTTTTTT. The rearrangement uses TRBV4-3 and TRBJ1-4; 7 positions agree with TRBD1. The CDR3 runs 14 residues. Germline CDR1 reads LGHNA; CDR2 reads YSLEER. The V gene end was trimmed by 1 base and the J gene end by 8 bases; junction bases not matched to a gene: 4.

The chain joins TRBV10-2 to TRBJ1-1; maybe TRBD1 (5 bases). Germline V CDR1 and CDR2: WSHSY, SAAADI. V gave up 7 bases and J gave up 6 bases, with 12 bases separating them. The CDR3 is 12 residues long. The CDR3 protein is CASTIGGAEAFF. The CDR3 nucleotides read TGCGCCAGCACGATCGGGGGGGCTGAAGCTTTCTTT.

The J gene is TRBJ2-4, the V gene TRBV6-5, with 9 bases aligning to TRBD1. CDR3 length: 12 amino acids. The germline V gene has CDR1 MNHEY and CDR2 SVGAGI. V shed 6 bases, J shed 6 bases, and the junction held 0 bases outside the gene matches. The CDR3 region has the DNA TGTGCCAGCAGGGGACAGGGAAACATTCAGTACTTC. Translation gives CASRGQGNIQYF.

CDR3 loop: CASRRSGRAYEQYF. The CDR3 bases are TGTGCCAGCAGACGTAGCGGGAGGGCGTACGAGCAGTACTTC. The V call is TRBV14, the J call TRBJ2-7; 11 nucleotides agree with TRBD2. V lost 6 bases and J lost 4; bases outside the gene matches: 5. Germline V gives CDR1 SGHDN, CDR2 FVKESK. This CDR3 has 14 residues.

Of note for this clone: At one end the junction does not follow the germline gene, possibly because of a read error. V and J are TRBV7-7 and TRBJ2-1, with unresolved D. The CDR3 runs to 15 residues. Germline values: CDR1 SSHAT, CDR2 FNYEAQ (reference sequence). DNA for the CDR3: TGTGCTAGCAGCTCCGACCAGCGCGGCGGCAATGAGCAGTTCTTC. Protein: CASSSDQRGGNEQFF.

This clone was seen only once. The CDR3 sequence is CASRRMGGEETQYF. The DNA for the CDR3 is TGTGCCAGCAGACGAATGGGGGGAGAAGAGACCCAGTACTTC. This chain connects TRBV5-4 to TRBJ2-5; tentative D call: TRBD2 (6 bases). V lost 5 bases to trimming and J lost 3 bases, with 14 bases between them. This CDR3 is 14 amino acids long. In germline, CDR1 is SGHNT, CDR2 YYREEE (reference sequence).

For the CDR3, the DNA is TGTGCCAGCAGCTTAGGGTTAGCGGGAGGGGACAATGAGCAGTTCTTC. The encoded protein is CASSLGLAGGDNEQFF. The chain employs TRBV7-8 and TRBJ2-1, with 11 nucleotides matching TRBD2. This CDR3 has 16 amino acids. The V gene's germline CDR1 is SGHVS and CDR2 FQNEAQ. V shed 1 base, J shed 5 bases, and the junction held 4 bases outside the gene matches.

The chain couples TRBV10-1 to TRBJ2-5; D gene ambiguous. CDR3 length: 14 amino acids. Germline CDR1 is WNHNN and CDR2 is SYGVQD (reference sequence). The V end was cut by 3 bases, the J end by 7 bases, with 15 bases between. CDR3 bases: TGCGCCAGCAGTGAAACGACTGCCGGCGGGACCCAGTACTTC. Encoded protein: CASSETTAGGTQYF.

The chain joins TRBV7-8 to TRBJ1-5; 7 positions agree with TRBD1. The V and J ends lost 5 bases and 0 bases, in that order; junction bases with no gene match: 7. Germline-derived CDR1 and CDR2 are SGHVS and FQNEAQ. The CDR3 is 16 residues long. The CDR3 region is CASSLWDRNSNQPQHF. For the CDR3, the DNA is TGTGCCAGCAGCCTTTGGGACAGAAATAGCAATCAGCCCCAGCATTTT.

This clone has just a few counts. The chain recombines TRBV27 with TRBJ1-5; weak D call: TRBD1 (5 bases). The V end was cut by 5 bases, the J end by 2 bases, with 13 bases between. The CDR3 has 15 amino acids. Germline-derived CDR1 and CDR2 are MNHEY and SMNVEV (reference sequence). The DNA for the CDR3 is TGTGCCAGCAGTCCTACAGGCTGGGGCAATCAGCCCCAGCATTTT. It translates to CASSPTGWGNQPQHF.

This clone was detected only a few times. Other DNA sequences in the same sample also yield this CDR3. The chain is built from TRBV5-1 and TRBJ2-3; D is possibly TRBD2 (5 bases). V lost 2 bases and J 5 bases, leaving 9 bases between the germline ends. Per germline, CDR1 SGHRS and CDR2 YFSETQ. The CDR3 extends over 13 amino acids. CDR3 in amino acids: CASSFPGEDTQYF. The DNA of the CDR3 is TGCGCCAGCAGCTTTCCCGGGGAAGATACGCAGTATTTT.

The chain recombines TRBV10-1 with TRBJ2-7; possibly TRBD1 for D (5 bases). Germline CDR1 reads WNHNN; CDR2 reads SYGVQD (reference sequence). Trimming stripped 3 bases from V and 7 bases from J, with 10 bases between. The CDR3 loop spans 12 amino acids. CDR3 DNA: TGCGCCAGCAGTGAAGGGGCTAGGGAGCAGTACTTC. Its translation: CASSEGAREQYF.

This clone was counted between two and nine times. The chain carries TRBV28 and TRBJ2-1; 7 positions agree with TRBD2. V was pared by 8 bases and J by 4 bases, with 11 bases of the junction left unmatched. Germline CDR1 is MDHEN and CDR2 is SYDVKM. This CDR3 spans 15 amino acids. The CDR3 bases are TGTGCCAGCCTCGGATCAGCTAGCGGATACAATGAGCAGTTCTTC. Its translation: CASLGSASGYNEQFF.

The chain joins TRBV28 to TRBJ2-2, with TRBD1 matching 7 bases. The CDR3 runs 15 residues. After removal of 4 bases from V and 1 base from J, the junction contained 3 bases not matched to a gene. CDR1 and CDR2 from the germline V gene are MDHEN and SYDVKM. This CDR3 is CASSSGQLNTGELFF. CDR3 DNA sequence: TGTGCCAGCAGTTCGGGACAGTTGAACACCGGGGAGCTGTTTTTT.

This clone was seen just once. The V gene is TRBV7-2, the J gene TRBJ2-2; unclear D gene. CDR3 length: 12 residues. From germline, CDR1 is SGHTA and CDR2 FQGNSA. The V end was cut by 5 bases, the J end by 4 bases, with 5 bases between. The CDR3 is CASSRSTGELFF. As DNA, the CDR3 is TGTGCCAGCAGCCGGAGCACCGGGGAGCTGTTTTTT.

The J gene is TRBJ2-5, the V gene TRBV11-3; D uncertain. Per germline, CDR1 SGHNT and CDR2 YENEEA. This CDR3 is built from 13 residues. The V end was cut by 3 bases, the J end by 0 bases, with 5 bases between. In DNA form, the CDR3 reads TGTGCCAGCAGCTTTGGGTACCAAGAGACCCAGTACTTC. Residues: CASSFGYQETQYF.

The V call is TRBV6-2 or TRBV6-3, the J call TRBJ2-7; D is undetermined. The CDR3 length is 12 residues. The germline V gene has CDR1 MNHEY and CDR2 SVGEGT. V lost 2 bases, J lost 5 bases, and 7 bases lay in between. In DNA, the CDR3 is TGTGCCAGCAGTTACCAGGTTGACGAGCAGTACTTC. Amino acid sequence: CASSYQVDEQYF.

The V gene is TRBV7-3, the J gene TRBJ2-1; D may be TRBD1 (5 bases). The CDR3 totals 14 residues. Germline assignment: CDR1 SGHTA and CDR2 FQGTGA. Trimming pared 6 bases from V and 0 bases from J, leaving 9 bases between. The CDR3 coding sequence is TGTGCCAGCAGTCCTAGGGGCTCCTACAATGAGCAGTTCTTC. Protein: CASSPRGSYNEQFF.

The V and J genes are TRBV5-1 and TRBJ2-7; D may be TRBD2 (5 bases). Germline V CDR1 and CDR2: SGHRS, YFSETQ. Deletions cut 5 bases from V and 2 bases from J, with 14 bases between. The CDR3 runs 14 residues. The CDR3 here is CASRSPGTTYEQYF. The DNA of the CDR3 is TGCGCCAGCAGATCACCGGGAACCACCTACGAGCAGTACTTC.

This chain links TRBV11-1 with TRBJ2-5; perhaps TRBD2 as D (5 bases). The CDR3 has 16 amino acids. Germline V lookup: CDR1 SGHAT, CDR2 FQDESV (reference sequence). Trimming took 5 bases from V and 6 from J, leaving 22 bases between them. As DNA, the CDR3 is TGTGCCAGCAGCAGGGCTGTTGTCGGGGTTTTACAGACCCAGTACTTC. This gives the protein CASSRAVVGVLQTQYF.

The chain joins TRBV10-2 to TRBJ2-2, with D possibly matching TRBD2 (7 bases). With 3 bases removed from V and 9 bases from J, the gap between germline ends came to 14 bases. This CDR3 has 14 amino acids. CDR1 is WSHSY and CDR2 is SAAADI in the germline V gene. The CDR3 sequence is CASSDQRDNRELFF. DNA of the CDR3: TGCGCCAGCAGTGACCAGCGGGACAACCGGGAGCTGTTTTTT.

The chain links TRBV9 to TRBJ2-2, with 9 nucleotides matching TRBD2. V trimming: 0 bases; J trimming: 3 bases; junction bases outside the gene matches: 6. The germline gives CDR1 SGDLS, CDR2 YYNGEE. The CDR3 totals 17 residues. This chain's CDR3 is CASSVEAGGLDTGELFF. The CDR3 coding sequence is TGTGCCAGCAGCGTAGAGGCGGGAGGGCTCGACACCGGGGAGCTGTTTTTT.

The chain has TRBV27 and TRBJ2-7; D perhaps matches TRBD2 (6 bases). Germline values: CDR1 MNHEY, CDR2 SMNVEV (reference sequence). The V end was cut by 4 bases, the J end by 3 bases, with 19 bases between. The CDR3 is 16 amino acids. In nucleotides, the CDR3 is TGTGCCAGCAGTTCCCGAGGGAGCGGAGGGCTCTACGAGCAGTACTTC. Its protein product is CASSSRGSGGLYEQYF.

The chain combines TRBV2 with TRBJ1-2; the match to TRBD1 covers 8 bases. CDR3 length equals 13 residues. Germline V CDR1 and CDR2: SNHLY, FYNNEI. Germline trimming cut 10 bases from V and 4 bases from J; bases unmatched to any gene: 8. The CDR3 coding sequence is TGTGCCACCTCGGACAGGGTAGCCTATGGCTACACCTTC. Its translation: CATSDRVAYGYTF.

V gene TRBV19 combines with J gene TRBJ2-6; perhaps TRBD1 as D (6 bases). V lost 0 bases to trimming and J lost 1 base, with 16 bases between them. Germline V CDR1 and CDR2: LNHDA, SQIVND (reference sequence). The CDR3 runs 19 residues. The CDR3 DNA sequence: TGTGCCAGTAGTATAGATCTAGGGGGACATTCTTCTGGGGCCAACGTCCTGACTTTC. This sequence encodes CASSIDLGGHSSGANVLTF.